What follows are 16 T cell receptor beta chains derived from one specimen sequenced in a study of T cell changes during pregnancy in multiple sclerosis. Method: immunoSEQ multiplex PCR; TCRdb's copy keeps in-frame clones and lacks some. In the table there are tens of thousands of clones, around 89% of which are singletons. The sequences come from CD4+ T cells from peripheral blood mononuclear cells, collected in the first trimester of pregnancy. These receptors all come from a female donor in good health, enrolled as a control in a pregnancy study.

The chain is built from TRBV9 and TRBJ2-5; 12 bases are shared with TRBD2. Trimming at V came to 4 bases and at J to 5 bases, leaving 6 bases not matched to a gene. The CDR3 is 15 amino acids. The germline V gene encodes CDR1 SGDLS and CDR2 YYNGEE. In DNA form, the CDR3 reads TGTGCCAGCAGCTCTAGCGGGGGGGCCTGGGAGACCCAGTACTTC. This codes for CASSSSGGAWETQYF.

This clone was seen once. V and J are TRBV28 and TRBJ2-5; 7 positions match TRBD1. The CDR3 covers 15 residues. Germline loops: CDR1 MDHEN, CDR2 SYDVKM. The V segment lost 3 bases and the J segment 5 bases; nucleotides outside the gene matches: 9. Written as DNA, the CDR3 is TGTGCCAGCAGTTTTCTTGGACAGGCCGGGGAGACCCAGTACTTC. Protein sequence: CASSFLGQAGETQYF.

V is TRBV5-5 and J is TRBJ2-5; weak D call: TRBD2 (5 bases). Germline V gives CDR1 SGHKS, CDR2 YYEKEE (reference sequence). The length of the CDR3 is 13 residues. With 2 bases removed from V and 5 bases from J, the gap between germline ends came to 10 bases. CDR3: CASSFTAAETQYF. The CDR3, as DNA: TGTGCCAGCAGCTTTACAGCGGCGGAGACCCAGTACTTC. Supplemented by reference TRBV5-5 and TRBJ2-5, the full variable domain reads DAGVTQSPTHLIKTRGQQVTLRCSPISGHKSVSWYQQVLGQGPQFIFQYYEKEERGRGNFPDRFSARQFPNYSSELNVNALLLGDSALYLCASSFTAAETQYFGPGTRLLVL.

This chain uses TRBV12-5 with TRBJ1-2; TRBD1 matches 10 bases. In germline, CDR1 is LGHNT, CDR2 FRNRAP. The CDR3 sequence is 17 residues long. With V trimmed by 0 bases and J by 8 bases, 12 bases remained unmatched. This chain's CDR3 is CASGLVLGTGVLGGYTF. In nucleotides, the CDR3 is TGTGCTAGTGGTTTGGTACTCGGGACAGGGGTTTTGGGGGGCTACACCTTC.

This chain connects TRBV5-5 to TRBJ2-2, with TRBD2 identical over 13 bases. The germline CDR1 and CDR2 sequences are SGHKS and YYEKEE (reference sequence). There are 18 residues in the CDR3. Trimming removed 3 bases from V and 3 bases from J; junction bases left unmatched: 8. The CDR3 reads CASSSTSGGAIYTGELFF. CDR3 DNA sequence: TGTGCCAGCAGCTCAACTAGCGGGGGGGCAATTTACACCGGGGAGCTGTTTTTT.

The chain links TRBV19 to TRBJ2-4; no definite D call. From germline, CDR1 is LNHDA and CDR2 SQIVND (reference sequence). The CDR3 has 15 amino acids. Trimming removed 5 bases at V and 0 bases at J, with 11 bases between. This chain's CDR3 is CASSWSGPAKNIQYF. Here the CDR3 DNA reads TGTGCCAGTAGTTGGTCAGGTCCAGCCAAAAACATTCAGTACTTC.

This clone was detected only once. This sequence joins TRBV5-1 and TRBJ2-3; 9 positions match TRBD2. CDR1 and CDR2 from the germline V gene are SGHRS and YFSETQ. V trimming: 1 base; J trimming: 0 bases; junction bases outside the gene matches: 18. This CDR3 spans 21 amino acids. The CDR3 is CASSLPPGLPIAGVSTDTQYF. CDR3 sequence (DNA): TGCGCCAGCAGCTTGCCCCCGGGACTTCCAATAGCGGGAGTGAGCACAGATACGCAGTATTTT. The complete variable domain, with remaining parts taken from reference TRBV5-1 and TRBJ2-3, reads KAGVTQTPRYLIKTRGQQVTLSCSPISGHRSVSWYQQTPGQGLQFLFEYFSETQRNKGNFPGRFSGRQFSNSRSEMNVSTLELGDSALYLCASSLPPGLPIAGVSTDTQYFGPGTRLTVL.

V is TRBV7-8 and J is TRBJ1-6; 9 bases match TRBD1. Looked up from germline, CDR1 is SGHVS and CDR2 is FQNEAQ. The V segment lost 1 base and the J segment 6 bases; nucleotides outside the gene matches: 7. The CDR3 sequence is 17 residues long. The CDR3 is CASSLGDRAYSNSPLHF. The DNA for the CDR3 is TGTGCCAGCAGCTTAGGGGACAGGGCCTATTCTAATTCACCCCTCCACTTT.

The CDR3 reads CASSAGGTSGNEQFF. CDR3 DNA sequence: TGTGCCAGCAGTGCGGGTGGGACTAGCGGCAATGAGCAGTTCTTC. The V gene is TRBV6-4, the J gene TRBJ2-1; 11 positions agree with TRBD2. The junction had 5 bases not matched to a gene; V was cut back by 4 bases and J by 6 bases. CDR3 length: 15 amino acids. Germline V gene sequence: CDR1 MRHNA, CDR2 SNTAGT.

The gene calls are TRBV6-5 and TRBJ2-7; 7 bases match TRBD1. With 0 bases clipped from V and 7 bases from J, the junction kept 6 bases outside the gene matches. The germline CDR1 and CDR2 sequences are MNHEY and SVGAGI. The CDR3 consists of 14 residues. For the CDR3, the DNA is TGTGCCAGCAGTTACTCAGGGGGCGCGAGGGAGCAGTACTTC. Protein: CASSYSGGAREQYF.

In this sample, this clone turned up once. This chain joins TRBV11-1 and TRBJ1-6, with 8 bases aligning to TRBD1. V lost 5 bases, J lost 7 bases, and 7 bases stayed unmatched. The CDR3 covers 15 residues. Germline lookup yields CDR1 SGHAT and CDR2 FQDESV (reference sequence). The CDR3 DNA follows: TGTGCCAGCAGCACAGGACAGGGTCGCAATTCACCCCTCCACTTT. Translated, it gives CASSTGQGRNSPLHF.

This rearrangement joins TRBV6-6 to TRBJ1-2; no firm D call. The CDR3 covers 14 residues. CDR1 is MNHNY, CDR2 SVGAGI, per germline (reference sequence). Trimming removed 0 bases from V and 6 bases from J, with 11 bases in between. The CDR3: CASSYSKGGDGYTF. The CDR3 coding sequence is TGTGCCAGCAGTTACTCGAAGGGAGGAGATGGCTACACCTTC.

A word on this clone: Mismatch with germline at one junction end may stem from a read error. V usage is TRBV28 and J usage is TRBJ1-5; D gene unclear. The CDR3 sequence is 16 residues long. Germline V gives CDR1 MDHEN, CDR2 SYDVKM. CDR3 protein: CASSSPRDPSNQPQHF. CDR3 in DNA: TGTGCCAGCAGTTCCCCCCGCGATCCAAGCAACCAGCCCCAGCATTTT.

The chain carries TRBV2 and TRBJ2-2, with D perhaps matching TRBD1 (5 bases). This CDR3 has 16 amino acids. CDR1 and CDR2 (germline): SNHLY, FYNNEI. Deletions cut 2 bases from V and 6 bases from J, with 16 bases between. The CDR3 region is CASSEFQGTVSGELFF. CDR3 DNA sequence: TGTGCCAGCAGTGAATTCCAGGGAACTGTCTCCGGGGAGCTGTTTTTT.

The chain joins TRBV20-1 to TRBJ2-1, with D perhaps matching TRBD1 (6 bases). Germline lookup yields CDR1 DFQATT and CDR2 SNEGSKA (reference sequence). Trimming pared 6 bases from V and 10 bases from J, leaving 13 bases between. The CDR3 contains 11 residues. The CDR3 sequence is CSAKQGKEQFF. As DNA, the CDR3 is TGCAGTGCCAAACAGGGAAAAGAGCAGTTCTTC.

The CDR3 protein is CASSLVGRGAPSYNEQFF. The CDR3 nucleotides read TGTGCCAGCAGCTTAGTCGGGCGGGGGGCTCCCTCCTACAATGAGCAGTTCTTC. J is TRBJ2-1 and V is TRBV7-2, with TRBD2 identical over 8 bases. The CDR3 has 18 amino acids. V lost 1 base, J lost 0 bases, and 8 bases stayed unmatched. Germline loops: CDR1 SGHTA, CDR2 FQGNSA.